These 12 T cell receptor beta chains share one sample of origin, sequenced in a study of monozygotic twins with inflammatory bowel disease. TCRdb reprocessed the 5' RACE reads and reports one entry per CDR3 protein, with no DNA. The table for this sample gives about 330,000 distinct CDR3 sequences. Sequencing input: blood. The source is a human donor with ulcerative colitis or Crohn's disease, or a healthy co-twin of an affected twin (not recorded which).

This sequence joins TRBV19 and TRBJ2-7; TCRdb's assignment of TRBD1 cannot be checked, as there is no DNA. This CDR3 comprises 13 residues. Germline values: CDR1 LNHDA, CDR2 SQIVND (reference sequence). The CDR3 loop reads CASRDRGHYEQYF.

The chain has TRBV5-1 and TRBJ2-2; TCRdb lists TRBD2, though no DNA is available to test this call. The V gene's germline CDR1 is SGHRS and CDR2 YFSETQ. This CDR3 comprises 14 residues. The CDR3 sequence: CASRLAVNTGELFF.

The chain is built from TRBV27 and TRBJ1-3; absent DNA, TCRdb's TRBD1 call cannot be checked. This CDR3 region has 15 residues. Germline V lookup: CDR1 MNHEY, CDR2 SMNVEV (reference sequence). CDR3 region: CASSFKGGLRNTIYF.

This sequence joins TRBV7-8 and TRBJ1-1. This CDR3 is 12 amino acids long. Germline V gives CDR1 SGHVS, CDR2 FQNEAQ. CDR3 protein: CASSLYGIEAFF.

V is TRBV15 and J is TRBJ2-7; TCRdb lists TRBD1, though no DNA is available to test this call. The length of the CDR3 is 17 residues. Per germline, CDR1 LNHNV and CDR2 YYDKDF (reference sequence). This chain's CDR3 is CATSRDVGAGPTYEQYF.

The V and J genes are TRBV19 and TRBJ1-5; TCRdb designates TRBD1, a call that cannot be tested without DNA. CDR1 is LNHDA and CDR2 is SQIVND in the germline V gene (reference sequence). The CDR3 loop spans 15 amino acids. CDR3 in amino acids: CASSPRTGGNQPQHF.

CDR3 loop: CASSLEGLAGNYEQYF. The chain uses TRBV5-1 and TRBJ2-7; TCRdb's D gene call, TRBD2, goes unchecked for lack of DNA. CDR1 and CDR2 from the germline V gene are SGHRS and YFSETQ. This CDR3 comprises 16 residues.

CDR3: CSAPSPSGRRGGELFF. The rearrangement links TRBV20-1 to TRBJ2-2; TCRdb selects TRBD2, and the lack of DNA leaves this call unchecked. CDR1 and CDR2 (germline): DFQATT, SNEGSKA (reference sequence). The CDR3 is 16 amino acids.

This chain joins TRBV3-1 and TRBJ1-2. CDR3 size: 15 residues. Germline-derived CDR1 and CDR2 are LGHDT and YNNKEL (reference sequence). The CDR3 region is CASSQVGGAAGGYTF.

The chain employs TRBV7-2 and TRBJ2-1; TCRdb reports TRBD2, a call that lacks DNA to check it against. This CDR3 is built from 15 residues. Germline V gene sequence: CDR1 SGHTA, CDR2 FQGNSA. This CDR3 is CASSFTSGVPNEQFF.

J is TRBJ1-5 and V is TRBV30; TCRdb picks TRBD1, but there is no DNA to check that call. Germline lookup yields CDR1 GTSNPN and CDR2 SVGIG (reference sequence). This CDR3 contains 13 residues. CDR3: CAWGATTAQPQHF.

V is TRBV18 and J is TRBJ1-1. CDR3 length: 13 amino acids. CDR1 KGHSH and CDR2 LQKENI come from the germline V gene. This chain's CDR3 is CASSPDQNTEAFF.